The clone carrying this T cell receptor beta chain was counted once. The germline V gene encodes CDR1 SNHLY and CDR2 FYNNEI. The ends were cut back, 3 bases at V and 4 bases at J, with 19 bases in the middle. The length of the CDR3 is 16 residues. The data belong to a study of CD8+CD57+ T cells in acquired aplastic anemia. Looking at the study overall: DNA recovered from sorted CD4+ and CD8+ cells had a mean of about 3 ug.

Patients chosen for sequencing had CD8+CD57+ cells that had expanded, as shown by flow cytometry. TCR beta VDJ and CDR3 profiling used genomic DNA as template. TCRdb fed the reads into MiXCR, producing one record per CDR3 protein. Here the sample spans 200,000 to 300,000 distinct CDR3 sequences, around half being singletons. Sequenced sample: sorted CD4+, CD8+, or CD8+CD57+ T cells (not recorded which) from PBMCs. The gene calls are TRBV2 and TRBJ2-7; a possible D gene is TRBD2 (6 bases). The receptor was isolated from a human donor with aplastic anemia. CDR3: CASSDLWDSGGYEQYF. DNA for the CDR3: TGTGCCAGCAGTGACCTGTGGGACTCCGGAGGGTACGAGCAGTACTTC.